The clone carrying this TCR beta chain has only one observation. What it binds is not known. The assay was immunoSEQ multiplex PCR, and TCRdb's table has in-frame clones only and misses some. This table holds roughly 70,000 clones, roughly 92% found once. The data were obtained in a study of graft-versus-host responses after intestinal transplantation. In the study overall: Recipients had transplants, and these were multivisceral, liver-intestinal, or isolated intestinal.

General study results and limits: Across patients carrying graft-donor T cell macrochimerism, allografts held high graft-versus-host to host-versus-graft clonal ratios. GvH clonotypes were identified within recipient marrow, with a subset emerging first in ileum or blood.

Germline V gene sequence: CDR1 SGHAT, CDR2 FQNNGV. The V gene lost 5 bases and the J gene lost 7 bases, with 11 bases spanning the gap. The CDR3 contains 13 residues. The V call is TRBV11-2, the J call TRBJ2-2, with D hard to call. The sequence was obtained from a human patient who received an intestinal transplant, so some T cells may come from the graft donor. Sequencing used bone marrow, obtained less than 750 days after intestinal transplantation. CDR3 bases: TGTGCCAGCAGCCCCGGAGACCTCGGGGAGCTGTTTTTT. Translating it yields CASSPGDLGELFF.